The 29 T cell receptor beta chains given below trace back to one sample, sequenced in a study of cytomegalovirus exposure and HLA in healthy donors. 60 Vbeta and 13 Jbeta primers were used in PCR. The protocol was immunoSEQ multiplex PCR, while the TCRdb copy is restricted to in-frame clones and leaves out a portion. The sample records around 100,000 clones, about 72% being singletons. Source material: PBMCs. The receptors were gathered from a woman aged 60-75 years in good health and CMV-seropositive.

The chain has TRBV7-9 and TRBJ2-7, with 10 nucleotides matching TRBD2. CDR1 and CDR2 (germline): SEHNR, FQNEAQ (reference sequence). The CDR3 runs 15 residues. The V and J ends lost 5 bases and 2 bases, in that order; junction bases with no gene match: 6. CDR3 DNA sequence: TGTGCCAGCAGCCCCGGACTAGCGGAAACCTACGAGCAGTACTTC. This codes for CASSPGLAETYEQYF.

This rearrangement joins TRBV28 to TRBJ2-7; no firm D call. The CDR3 loop spans 13 amino acids. The V and J ends lost 3 bases and 3 bases respectively, with 9 bases between them. Germline V lookup: CDR1 MDHEN, CDR2 SYDVKM. CDR3 sequence reads: CASSFPGGYEQYF. The CDR3, as DNA: TGTGCCAGCAGTTTCCCCGGTGGCTACGAGCAGTACTTC.

This rearrangement joins TRBV4-3 to TRBJ2-1; 10 nucleotides agree with TRBD2. With 2 bases clipped from V and 6 bases from J, the junction kept 7 bases outside the gene matches. The CDR3 contains 16 residues. Per germline, CDR1 LGHNA and CDR2 YSLEER. In DNA, the CDR3 is TGCGCCAGCAGCCAATCGGGACTAGCGAAGATCAATGAGCAGTTCTTC. It yields the protein CASSQSGLAKINEQFF.

This clone was recorded a few times. The V call is TRBV4-1, the J call TRBJ1-1; 11 bases align to TRBD1. V was pared by 4 bases and J by 7 bases, with 5 bases of the junction left unmatched. The germline V gene encodes CDR1 MGHRA and CDR2 YSYEKL. The CDR3 runs to 14 residues. The CDR3 DNA reads as TGCGCCAGCAGCCTAGGACAGGGGGCAGATGAAGCTTTCTTT. This sequence encodes CASSLGQGADEAFF.

The chain has TRBV7-9 and TRBJ1-2, with TRBD1 matching over 7 bases. The CDR3 covers 15 residues. Germline CDR1 and CDR2: SEHNR and FQNEAQ (reference sequence). With V trimmed by 1 base and J by 4 bases, 6 bases remained unmatched. CDR3 protein: CASSLGQGIAYGYTF. As DNA, the CDR3 is TGTGCCAGCAGCTTAGGACAGGGAATAGCCTATGGCTACACCTTC.

The V gene is TRBV28, the J gene TRBJ2-7; weak D call: TRBD2 (6 bases). Germline V gives CDR1 MDHEN, CDR2 SYDVKM. The V end lost 8 bases, the J end lost 5 bases, and 13 bases lay between the germline ends. CDR3 length equals 12 residues. Here the CDR3 reads CASSREIHEQYF. The CDR3 DNA follows: TGTGCCAGCTCCCGGGAGATCCACGAGCAGTACTTC. Supplemented by reference TRBV28 and TRBJ2-7, the full variable domain reads DVKVTQSSRYLVKRTGEKVFLECVQDMDHENMFWYRQDPGLGLRLIYFSYDVKMKEKGDIPEGYSVSREKKERFSLILESASTNQTSMYLCASSREIHEQYFGPGTRLTVT.

The gene calls are TRBV28 and TRBJ2-4; 8 nucleotides agree with TRBD2. Germline V lookup: CDR1 MDHEN, CDR2 SYDVKM. V gave up 2 bases and J gave up 6 bases; unmatched junction bases: 0. The CDR3 runs 13 residues. The CDR3 is CASSLLAGNIQYF. CDR3 coding DNA: TGTGCCAGCAGTTTACTAGCGGGAAACATTCAGTACTTC.

This sequence joins TRBV19 and TRBJ2-7, with TRBD2 matching over 8 bases. Germline CDR1 is LNHDA and CDR2 is SQIVND (reference sequence). Unmatched junction bases numbered 8, after V lost 5 bases and J lost 2 bases. This CDR3 contains 15 residues. The chain's CDR3 is CASSPQAGGPYEQYF. The DNA for the CDR3 is TGTGCCAGTAGTCCCCAGGCGGGAGGCCCCTACGAGCAGTACTTC.

The chain uses TRBV29-1 and TRBJ2-1; 14 nucleotides line up with TRBD2. The V gene's germline CDR1 is SQVTM and CDR2 ANQGSEA. The CDR3 has 15 residues. J was trimmed by 7 bases and V by 4 bases; bases with no gene match: 6. CDR3 nucleotide sequence: TGCAGCGTTGGTGGGACTAGCGGGAGTCTAAATGAGCAGTTCTTC. This gives the protein CSVGGTSGSLNEQFF.

In its sample, this clone was seen a few times. J is TRBJ1-1 and V is TRBV5-1; 8 bases map to TRBD1. The CDR3 is 15 residues long. CDR1 is SGHRS, CDR2 YFSETQ, per germline. V lost 6 bases and J lost 4; bases outside the gene matches: 11. This CDR3 reads CASTPSDRVRTEAFF. The CDR3 DNA reads as TGCGCCAGCACCCCTTCGGACAGGGTACGCACTGAAGCTTTCTTT.

The chain couples TRBV5-4 to TRBJ2-1; 8 nucleotides line up with TRBD1. The CDR3 is made up of 15 amino acids. Germline V gives CDR1 SGHNT, CDR2 YYREEE (reference sequence). Trimming cost V 7 bases and J 8 bases; bases outside gene matches: 14. The CDR3 nucleotides read TGTGCCAGCCACGGGGGAAGGACAGGGATCCATGAGCAGTTCTTC. Translating it yields CASHGGRTGIHEQFF. Full variable domain (outside the CDR3, taken from reference TRBV5-4 and TRBJ2-1): ETGVTQSPTHLIKTRGQQVTLRCSSQSGHNTVSWYQQALGQGPQFIFQYYREEENGRGNFPPRFSGLQFPNYSSELNVNALELDDSALYLCASHGGRTGIHEQFFGPGTRLTVL.

For this clone: Additional DNA sequences in this sample encode the identical CDR3. V gene TRBV7-6 combines with J gene TRBJ2-1, with D possibly matching TRBD1 (6 bases). This CDR3 is 15 amino acids long. Germline CDR1 SGHVS, CDR2 FNYEAQ. V dropped 5 bases and J dropped 0 bases, with 11 bases sitting between them. The chain's CDR3 is CASSRGQSSYNEQFF. CDR3 in DNA: TGTGCCAGCAGCCGTGGACAGAGCTCCTACAATGAGCAGTTCTTC.

This chain connects TRBV30 to TRBJ2-1, with 7 bases lining up with TRBD1. Germline-derived CDR1 and CDR2 are GTSNPN and SVGIG (reference sequence). V lost 5 bases to trimming and J lost 6 bases; unmatched junction nucleotides: 1. The CDR3 sequence is 11 residues long. CDR3 protein: CAWGQVNEQFF. Here the CDR3 DNA reads TGTGCCTGGGGACAGGTCAATGAGCAGTTCTTC.

The genes are TRBV4-1 and TRBJ2-6; D may be TRBD1 (6 bases). V lost 0 bases, J lost 3 bases, and 18 bases lay in between. The CDR3 extends over 19 amino acids. Per the germline V gene, CDR1 is MGHRA and CDR2 is YSYEKL. In DNA form, the CDR3 reads TGCGCCAGCAGCCAAGATCCGGCCAGGGGAACTATTGGGGCCAACGTCCTGACTTTC. It yields the protein CASSQDPARGTIGANVLTF.

This chain uses TRBV5-6 with TRBJ2-5; 9 bases map to TRBD1. The J call may be mistaken, given a closer DNA end match to TRBJ2-7. The CDR3 has 16 amino acids. Germline-derived CDR1 and CDR2 are SGHDT and YYEEEE. CDR3 sequence (DNA): TGTGCCAGCAGCCTCCCCGGGACAGGGTTTCAGCACGAGCAGTACTTC. Its translation: CASSLPGTGFQHEQYF.

The chain employs TRBV10-3 and TRBJ2-2; perhaps TRBD2 as D (6 bases). The germline V gene has CDR1 ENHRY and CDR2 SYGVKD. V was cut by 10 bases and J by 6 bases, with 12 bases left in between. The CDR3 extends over 12 amino acids. The CDR3 spells CATTGDPGELFF. The CDR3 DNA follows: TGTGCCACCACGGGGGATCCCGGGGAGCTGTTTTTT.

CDR3 nucleotides: TGTGCCAGCAGCTTATCGCTTTTTCGTGGACAGGGGATTTCCTACGAGCAGTACTTC. It codes for CASSLSLFRGQGISYEQYF. V is TRBV13 and J is TRBJ2-7; 9 positions match TRBD1. With V trimmed by 2 bases and J by 1 base, 15 bases remained unmatched. The CDR3 has 19 residues. The V gene's germline CDR1 is PRHDT and CDR2 FYEKMQ (reference sequence).

The chain joins TRBV5-4 to TRBJ1-4; D is uncertain. This CDR3 has 15 amino acids. Between the trimmed V and J ends, which lost 4 bases and 8 bases, there was a span of 18 bases. Germline CDR1 is SGHNT and CDR2 is YYREEE (reference sequence). CDR3: CASSQPPGVMEKLFF. The DNA for the CDR3 is TGTGCCAGCAGCCAACCACCTGGAGTGATGGAAAAACTGTTTTTT.

DNA of the CDR3: TGTGCCAGCAGTCGCTATGGCACTGAAGCTTTCTTT. Translated, it gives CASSRYGTEAFF. This chain connects TRBV27 to TRBJ1-1, with D unresolved. Germline CDR1 is MNHEY and CDR2 is SMNVEV (reference sequence). This CDR3 is 12 amino acids long. Trimming shortened V by 5 bases and J by 4 bases, and 8 bases separated the two germline ends.

The J gene is TRBJ2-5, the V gene TRBV5-8; the D is unclear. The germline V gene has CDR1 SGHTS and CDR2 YDEGEE. Trimming took off 4 bases at V and 10 bases at J, with 11 bases between the two ends. The CDR3 spans 11 residues. The CDR3 loop reads CASSRRAGQYF. DNA of the CDR3: TGTGCCAGCAGCCGTCGAGCAGGCCAGTACTTC.

The chain links TRBV9 to TRBJ1-1; D is unclear. CDR1 and CDR2 (germline): SGDLS, YYNGEE. V was cut by 0 bases and J by 5 bases, with 8 bases left in between. This CDR3 spans 13 amino acids. The CDR3: CASSVDHKTEAFF. Written as DNA, the CDR3 is TGTGCCAGCAGCGTAGATCACAAGACTGAAGCTTTCTTT.

The chain joins TRBV6-6 to TRBJ2-5, with a weak D call TRBD2 (6 bases). The assigned J gene may be wrong: the sequence end matches TRBJ2-7 better. There are 13 residues in the CDR3. Per germline, CDR1 MNHNY and CDR2 SVGAGI (reference sequence). CDR3 protein: CASSSGGSYEQYF. For the CDR3, the DNA is TGTGCCAGCAGTTCCGGGGGTTCCTACGAGCAGTACTTC.

This chain links TRBV2 with TRBJ2-1; D ambiguous. CDR1 is SNHLY and CDR2 is FYNNEI in the germline V gene. V shed 7 bases and J shed 6 bases, with 4 bases lying between them. CDR3 length: 10 residues. CDR3 residues: CASNGNEQFF. The CDR3 coding sequence is TGTGCCAGCAACGGCAATGAGCAGTTCTTC.

The V and J genes are TRBV10-3 and TRBJ1-1, with 8 bases fitting TRBD1. The CDR3 covers 14 residues. Germline loops: CDR1 ENHRY, CDR2 SYGVKD. The ends lost 6 bases at V and 2 bases at J; junction bases unmatched: 5. CDR3: CAISSGTGNTEAFF. The CDR3 DNA is TGTGCCATCAGCTCCGGGACAGGAAACACTGAAGCTTTCTTT.

The chain carries TRBV18 and TRBJ1-5; 11 bases align to TRBD1. CDR1 and CDR2 from the germline V gene are KGHSH and LQKENI. CDR3 length: 16 amino acids. J gave up 7 bases and V 2 bases, and 7 bases lay outside the gene matches. CDR3: CASSPYGQGAQQPQHF. CDR3 coding DNA: TGTGCCAGCTCACCATATGGACAGGGGGCTCAGCAGCCCCAGCATTTT.

This clone was detected only a few times. The identical CDR3 is also encoded by other nucleotide sequences in the sample. The V call is TRBV28, the J call TRBJ2-7; D is perhaps TRBD1 (8 bases). Germline assignment: CDR1 MDHEN and CDR2 SYDVKM. V gave up 5 bases and J gave up 2 bases, with 13 bases separating them. The CDR3 consists of 14 residues. The CDR3 nucleotides read TGTGCCAGCAGTGAAACAGGGGGGGCCTACGAGCAGTACTTC. Translated: CASSETGGAYEQYF.

CDR3 in DNA: TGTGCCAGCAGCGTAAATACAGGGTACTCTGGAAACACCATATATTTT. Its protein product is CASSVNTGYSGNTIYF. The V and J genes are TRBV9 and TRBJ1-3, with D tentatively TRBD1 (6 bases). CDR1 is SGDLS, CDR2 YYNGEE, per germline. This CDR3 comprises 16 residues. V lost 1 base, J lost 0 bases, and 11 bases lay in between.

This rearrangement joins TRBV28 to TRBJ2-7; maybe TRBD2 (5 bases). In germline, CDR1 is MDHEN, CDR2 SYDVKM. Trimming removed 1 base at V and 2 bases at J, with 9 bases between. CDR3 length: 14 residues. Here the CDR3 reads CASSLSAGTYEQYF. CDR3 bases: TGTGCCAGCAGTTTATCCGCCGGGACCTACGAGCAGTACTTC.

The CDR3 sequence: CASSFSLRTAENNEQFF. The CDR3 nucleotides read TGTGCCAGCAGCTTCTCTCTAAGGACAGCGGAGAACAATGAGCAGTTCTTC. The chain uses TRBV7-9 and TRBJ2-1, with D possibly matching TRBD1 (6 bases). The CDR3 consists of 17 residues. Germline-derived CDR1 and CDR2 are SEHNR and FQNEAQ (reference sequence). Trimming pared 3 bases from V and 5 bases from J, leaving 20 bases between.